This entry is about one TCR beta chain. Its antigen is unknown. This PCR relied on a set of 60 Vbeta primers and 13 Jbeta primers. Method: immunoSEQ multiplex PCR; TCRdb's copy keeps in-frame clones and lacks some. The profile shows fewer than 100,000 clones, 80% of them singletons. This entry belongs to a study of cytomegalovirus exposure and HLA in healthy donors. Study summary: An analysis done earlier identified 90 million to 120 million unique TCR beta sequences from about 179 million T cells.

Regarding the study as a whole: Specificity for CMV antigens was confirmed in vitro for a few of the CMV-associated chains.

V gave up 0 bases and J gave up 0 bases, with 10 bases separating them. Per the germline V gene, CDR1 is SGDLS and CDR2 is YYNGEE. The CDR3 has 16 residues. Sequencing was performed on PBMCs. The chain combines TRBV9 with TRBJ1-3; the D is unclear. The clonotype was recovered from a male donor in good health and CMV-seronegative. This chain's CDR3 is CASSVEKYISGNTIYF. The CDR3 region has the DNA TGTGCCAGCAGCGTAGAAAAGTACATCTCTGGAAACACCATATATTTT. Complete variable domain (other parts from reference TRBV9 and TRBJ1-3): DSGVTQTPKHLITATGQRVTLRCSPRSGDLSVYWYQQSLDQGLQFLIQYYNGEERAKGNILERFSAQQFPDLHSELNLSSLELGDSALYFCASSVEKYISGNTIYFGEGSWLTVV.